The present T cell receptor (beta chain) was sequenced within a study of T cell responses to AZD1222 COVID-19 vaccine. Assay: immunoSEQ multiplex PCR; the TCRdb copy retains only in-frame clones and omits some. Among more than 95,000 clones listed, about 90% were seen once. Remarks on this clone: Its antigen is currently unknown.

Trimming left V 1 base short and J 0 bases short, with 10 bases between. The germline V gene encodes CDR1 SGHRS and CDR2 YFSETQ. The length of the CDR3 is 16 residues. General study findings and limits: Unmutated variant regions reportedly attract nearly half of all spike-specific TCRs. Donor demographics were predominantly white British with a female majority; clonal diversity may be underestimated. Sampling that yielded the repertoires occurred only after the peak T cell response. Recipients of AZD1222 seropositive at baseline numbered only 6 or 7.

The sample here was peripheral blood, taken on day 0 of MenACWY control vaccination. The chain recombines TRBV5-1 with TRBJ2-2; D uncertain. This receptor was obtained from an adult in good health. CDR3 amino acids: CASSLYGTANTGELFF. For the CDR3, the DNA is TGCGCCAGCAGCTTGTATGGCACGGCGAACACCGGGGAGCTGTTTTTT.